This T cell receptor beta chain was documented in a study of cytomegalovirus exposure and HLA in healthy donors. Use of 60 Vbeta and 13 Jbeta primers characterized the PCR. Using immunoSEQ multiplex PCR, the repertoire was profiled, and TCRdb retains in-frame clones only, with some absent. The sample includes hundreds of thousands of clones, 70% to 80% of them seen just once. The sequence was obtained from a male donor in good health and CMV-seronegative. Sample: PBMCs.

The CDR3 nucleotides are TGCAGCGTTGCGGGGGGGTACGAGCAGTACTTC. Protein sequence: CSVAGGYEQYF. The chain couples TRBV29-1 to TRBJ2-7; TRBD2 aligns across 8 bases. V dropped 4 bases and J dropped 4; count of bases not matched to a gene: 0. This CDR3 has 11 amino acids. Looked up from germline, CDR1 is SQVTM and CDR2 is ANQGSEA.